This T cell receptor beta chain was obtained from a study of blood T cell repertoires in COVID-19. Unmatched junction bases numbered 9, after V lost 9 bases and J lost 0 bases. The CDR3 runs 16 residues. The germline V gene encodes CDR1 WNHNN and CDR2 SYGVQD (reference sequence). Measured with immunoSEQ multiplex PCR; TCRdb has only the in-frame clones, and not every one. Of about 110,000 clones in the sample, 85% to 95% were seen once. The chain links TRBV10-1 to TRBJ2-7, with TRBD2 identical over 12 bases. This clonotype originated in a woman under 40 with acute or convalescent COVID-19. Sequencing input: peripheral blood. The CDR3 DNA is TGCGCCAGAGGGCGAGGACTAGCGGGACACTCCTACGAGCAGTACTTC. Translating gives CARGRGLAGHSYEQYF.